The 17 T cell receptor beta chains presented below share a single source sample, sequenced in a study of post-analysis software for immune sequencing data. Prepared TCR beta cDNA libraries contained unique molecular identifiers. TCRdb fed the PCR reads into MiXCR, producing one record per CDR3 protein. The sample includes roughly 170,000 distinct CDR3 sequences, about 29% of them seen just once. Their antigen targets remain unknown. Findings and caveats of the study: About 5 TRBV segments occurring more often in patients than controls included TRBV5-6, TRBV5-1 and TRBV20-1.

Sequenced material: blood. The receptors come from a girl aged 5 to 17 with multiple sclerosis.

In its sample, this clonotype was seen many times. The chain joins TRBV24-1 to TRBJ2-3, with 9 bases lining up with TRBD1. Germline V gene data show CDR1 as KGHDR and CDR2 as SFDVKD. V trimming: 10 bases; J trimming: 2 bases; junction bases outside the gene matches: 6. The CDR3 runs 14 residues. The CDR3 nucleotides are TGTGCCACAAGAGGACAGGGGTCCACAGATACGCAGTATTTT. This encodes CATRGQGSTDTQYF.

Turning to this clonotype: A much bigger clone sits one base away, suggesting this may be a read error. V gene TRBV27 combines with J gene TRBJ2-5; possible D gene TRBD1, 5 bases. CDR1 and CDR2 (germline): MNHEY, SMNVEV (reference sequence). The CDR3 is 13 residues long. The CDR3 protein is CARSWGPRETQYF. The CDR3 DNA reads TGTGCCCGCAGTTGGGGCCCCCGAGAGACCCAGTACTTC.

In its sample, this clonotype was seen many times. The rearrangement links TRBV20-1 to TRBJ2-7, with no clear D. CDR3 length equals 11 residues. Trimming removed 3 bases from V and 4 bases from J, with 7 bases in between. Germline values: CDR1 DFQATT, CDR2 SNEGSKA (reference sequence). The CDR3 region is CSASIEYEQYF. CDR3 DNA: TGCAGTGCTAGCATAGAGTACGAGCAGTACTTC.

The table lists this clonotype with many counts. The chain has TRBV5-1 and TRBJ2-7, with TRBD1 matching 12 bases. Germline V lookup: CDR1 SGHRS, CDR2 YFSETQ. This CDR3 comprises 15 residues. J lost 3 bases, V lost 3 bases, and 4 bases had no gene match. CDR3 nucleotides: TGCGCCAGCAGCTGGGGACAGGGGGCGTTCTACGAGCAGTACTTC. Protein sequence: CASSWGQGAFYEQYF.

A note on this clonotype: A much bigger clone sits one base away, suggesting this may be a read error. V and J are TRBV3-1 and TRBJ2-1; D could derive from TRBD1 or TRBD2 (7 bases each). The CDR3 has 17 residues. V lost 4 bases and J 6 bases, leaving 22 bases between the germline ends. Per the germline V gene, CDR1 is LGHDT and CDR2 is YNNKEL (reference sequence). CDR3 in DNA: TGTGCCAGCAGCCCAGGGGGGTTGCGGGAGATGAGCAATGAGCAGTTCTTC. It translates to CASSPGGLREMSNEQFF.

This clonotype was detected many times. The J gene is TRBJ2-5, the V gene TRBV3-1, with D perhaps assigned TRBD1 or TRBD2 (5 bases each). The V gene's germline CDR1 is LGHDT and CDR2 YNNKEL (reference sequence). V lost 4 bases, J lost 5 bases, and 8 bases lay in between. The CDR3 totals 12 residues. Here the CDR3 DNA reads TGTGCCAGCAGCCGTTGGGGGGAGACCCAGTACTTC. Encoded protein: CASSRWGETQYF.

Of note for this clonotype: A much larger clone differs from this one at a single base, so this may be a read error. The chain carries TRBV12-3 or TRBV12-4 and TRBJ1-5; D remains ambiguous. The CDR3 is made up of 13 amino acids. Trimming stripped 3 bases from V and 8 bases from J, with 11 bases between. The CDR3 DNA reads TGTGCCAGCAGTTTCTTTGGGCGTGAGCCCCAGCATTTT. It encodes CASSFFGREPQHF.

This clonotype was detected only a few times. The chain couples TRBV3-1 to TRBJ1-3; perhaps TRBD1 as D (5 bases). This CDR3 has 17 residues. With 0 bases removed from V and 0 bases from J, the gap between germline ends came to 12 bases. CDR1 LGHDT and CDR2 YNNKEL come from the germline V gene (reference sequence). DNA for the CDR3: TGTGCCAGCAGCCAAGATTGGGGGATTTCCTCTGGAAACACCATATATTTT. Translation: CASSQDWGISSGNTIYF.

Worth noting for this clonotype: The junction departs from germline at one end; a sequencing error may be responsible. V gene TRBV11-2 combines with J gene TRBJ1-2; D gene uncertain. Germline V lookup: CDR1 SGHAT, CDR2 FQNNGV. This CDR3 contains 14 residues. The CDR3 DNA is TGTGCCAGCAGCTTACGAATGGATAACTATGGCAACACCTTC. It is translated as CASSLRMDNYGNTF.

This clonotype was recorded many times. CDR3 DNA: TGCGCCAGCAGCCTGACAGTTGCTAACTATGGCTACACCTTC. This translates into CASSLTVANYGYTF. This chain joins TRBV5-1 and TRBJ1-2, with a weak D call TRBD1 (5 bases). Trimming shortened V by 4 bases and J by 0 bases, and 10 bases separated the two germline ends. The CDR3 spans 14 residues. Germline V gives CDR1 SGHRS, CDR2 YFSETQ.

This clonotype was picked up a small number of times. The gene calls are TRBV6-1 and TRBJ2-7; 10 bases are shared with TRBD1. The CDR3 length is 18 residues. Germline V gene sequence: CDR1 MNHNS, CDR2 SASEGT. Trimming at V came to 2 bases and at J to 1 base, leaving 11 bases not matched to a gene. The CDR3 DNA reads TGTGCCAGCAGTGAATTCGTAAGACGGACAGGGGGTTCCTACGAGCAGTACTTC. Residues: CASSEFVRRTGGSYEQYF.

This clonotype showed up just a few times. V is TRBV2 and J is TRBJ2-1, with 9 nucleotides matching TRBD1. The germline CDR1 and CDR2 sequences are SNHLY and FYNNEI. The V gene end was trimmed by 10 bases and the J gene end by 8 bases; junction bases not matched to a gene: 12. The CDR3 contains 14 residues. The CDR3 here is CATRSDRGSHEQFF. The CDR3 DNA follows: TGTGCCACACGATCGGACAGGGGTAGTCATGAGCAGTTCTTC.

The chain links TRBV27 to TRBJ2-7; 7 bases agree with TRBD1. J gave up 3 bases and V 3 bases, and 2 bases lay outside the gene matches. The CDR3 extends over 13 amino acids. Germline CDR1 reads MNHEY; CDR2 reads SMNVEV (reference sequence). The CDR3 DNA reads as TGTGCCAGCAGTTTGGGACAGTACTACGAGCAGTACTTC. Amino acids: CASSLGQYYEQYF.

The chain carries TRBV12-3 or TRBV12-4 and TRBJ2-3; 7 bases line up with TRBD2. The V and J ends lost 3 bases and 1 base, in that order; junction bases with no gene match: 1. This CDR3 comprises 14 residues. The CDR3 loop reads CASSFLAGTDTQYF. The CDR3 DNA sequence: TGTGCCAGCAGTTTCCTAGCGGGCACAGATACGCAGTATTTT.

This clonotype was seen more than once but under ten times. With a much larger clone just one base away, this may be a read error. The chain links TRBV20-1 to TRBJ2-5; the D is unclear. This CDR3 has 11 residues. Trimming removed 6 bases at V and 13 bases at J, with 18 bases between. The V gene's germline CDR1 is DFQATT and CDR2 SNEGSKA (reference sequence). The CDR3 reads CSAPLRGERYF. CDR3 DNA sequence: TGCAGTGCCCCTTTGAGAGGCGAGCGGTACTTC.

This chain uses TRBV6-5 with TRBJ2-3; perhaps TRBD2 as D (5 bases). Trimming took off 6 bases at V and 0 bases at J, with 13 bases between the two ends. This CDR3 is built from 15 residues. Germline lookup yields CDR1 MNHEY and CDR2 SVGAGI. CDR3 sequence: CASRRTQASTDTQYF. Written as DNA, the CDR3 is TGTGCCAGCAGACGGACTCAGGCTAGCACAGATACGCAGTATTTT.

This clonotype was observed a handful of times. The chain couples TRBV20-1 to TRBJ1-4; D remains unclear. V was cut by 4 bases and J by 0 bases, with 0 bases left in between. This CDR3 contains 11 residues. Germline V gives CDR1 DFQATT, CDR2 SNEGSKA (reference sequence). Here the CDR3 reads CSATTNEKLFF. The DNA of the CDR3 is TGCAGTGCTACAACTAATGAAAAACTGTTTTTT.